The 28 T cell receptor beta chains listed next were all sequenced from one sample in a study of T cells in narcolepsy. The protocol was immunoSEQ multiplex PCR, while the TCRdb copy is restricted to in-frame clones and leaves out a portion. The repertoire includes under 35,000 clones, 65% to 85% of them detected once, and 0.8% to 1.2% sits in the top ten. Material for sequencing was memory (CD45RA-) CD4+ T cells from blood. All receptors derive from a human donor in good health.

This clone came up a few times. V is TRBV18 and J is TRBJ2-7; 9 nucleotides line up with TRBD2. The J segment lost 2 bases and the V segment lost 3 bases, leaving 14 bases of the junction unmatched. Germline CDR1 reads KGHSH; CDR2 reads LQKENI. CDR3 length: 18 amino acids. For the CDR3, the DNA is TGTGCCAGCTCACCCCGGCCCCTAGCGGGGCTCAGAACCTACGAGCAGTACTTC. This codes for CASSPRPLAGLRTYEQYF.

The V gene is TRBV28, the J gene TRBJ2-1, with a weak D call TRBD1 (5 bases). Germline assignment: CDR1 MDHEN and CDR2 SYDVKM. The CDR3 loop spans 13 amino acids. V was clipped by 5 bases and J by 6 bases, with 11 bases between them. The CDR3 DNA reads as TGTGCCAGCAGTCGAGACAGACTCAATGAGCAGTTCTTC. Amino acid sequence: CASSRDRLNEQFF.

V and J are TRBV19 and TRBJ2-7; 8 positions match TRBD1. V trimming: 6 bases; J trimming: 3 bases; junction bases outside the gene matches: 10. The CDR3 length is 15 residues. CDR1 is LNHDA and CDR2 is SQIVND in the germline V gene (reference sequence). This CDR3 is CASRQSSGGSYEQYF. The CDR3 coding sequence is TGTGCCAGTAGACAATCCTCAGGGGGCAGCTACGAGCAGTACTTC.

The gene calls are TRBV5-6 and TRBJ1-2, with D possibly being TRBD1 (5 bases). The CDR3 contains 13 residues. Looked up from germline, CDR1 is SGHDT and CDR2 is YYEEEE. V lost 0 bases to trimming and J lost 4 bases, with 7 bases between them. The CDR3 sequence: CASSLGQTYGYTF. CDR3 DNA sequence: TGTGCCAGCAGCTTGGGACAGACCTATGGCTACACCTTC. The full variable domain, with the rest looked up from reference TRBV5-6 and TRBJ1-2, is DAGVTQSPTHLIKTRGQQVTLRCSPKSGHDTVSWYQQALGQGPQFIFQYYEEEERQRGNFPDRFSGHQFPNYSSELNVNALLLGDSALYLCASSLGQTYGYTFGSGTRLTVV.

This chain connects TRBV12-5 to TRBJ1-3; TRBD1 agrees at 7 bases. The CDR3 runs to 16 residues. CDR1 and CDR2 (germline): LGHNT, FRNRAP. The ends lost 7 bases at V and 0 bases at J; junction bases unmatched: 9. The CDR3 region is CASARDSASSGNTIYF. In DNA, the CDR3 is TGTGCTAGTGCCCGGGACAGTGCAAGCTCTGGAAACACCATATATTTT.

V usage is TRBV5-1 and J usage is TRBJ1-1; possible D gene TRBD1, 5 bases. Trimming took off 4 bases at V and 1 base at J, with 8 bases between the two ends. The CDR3 extends over 13 amino acids. From germline, CDR1 is SGHRS and CDR2 YFSETQ. CDR3 loop: CASSLTANTEAFF. The CDR3 nucleotides read TGCGCCAGCAGCCTGACAGCGAACACTGAAGCTTTCTTT. Variable domain in full (rest from reference TRBV5-1 and TRBJ1-1): KAGVTQTPRYLIKTRGQQVTLSCSPISGHRSVSWYQQTPGQGLQFLFEYFSETQRNKGNFPGRFSGRQFSNSRSEMNVSTLELGDSALYLCASSLTANTEAFFGQGTRLTVV.

This rearrangement joins TRBV4-1 to TRBJ2-3, with a weak D call TRBD2 (6 bases). The V and J ends lost 1 base and 2 bases respectively, with 13 bases between them. Germline V gene data show CDR1 as MGHRA and CDR2 as YSYEKL. The CDR3 contains 16 residues. CDR3 amino acids: CASSQVPSRDTDTQYF. The DNA for the CDR3 is TGCGCCAGCAGCCAAGTTCCCTCGCGGGACACAGATACGCAGTATTTT.

The count of this clone is one. This chain uses TRBV30 with TRBJ1-2; TRBD1 aligns across 9 bases. Germline V gene sequence: CDR1 GTSNPN, CDR2 SVGIG (reference sequence). The CDR3 totals 14 residues. The V gene end was trimmed by 2 bases and the J gene end by 1 base; junction bases not matched to a gene: 2. The CDR3: CAWSTGQGNYGYTF. CDR3 nucleotide sequence: TGTGCCTGGAGTACGGGACAGGGTAACTATGGCTACACCTTC.

The CDR3 DNA reads as TGCGCCAGCAGCTTGGCGCAGGGGGGAAGGCCAGATACGCAGTATTTT. Its protein is CASSLAQGGRPDTQYF. The chain couples TRBV5-1 to TRBJ2-3; the D gene is possibly TRBD1 (7 bases). CDR1 SGHRS and CDR2 YFSETQ come from the germline V gene. The V and J ends lost 0 bases and 4 bases respectively, with 15 bases between them. CDR3 length: 16 residues.

The rearrangement links TRBV7-6 to TRBJ2-3; the match to TRBD1 covers 8 bases. The junction had 10 bases not matched to a gene; V was cut back by 5 bases and J by 0 bases. This CDR3 spans 17 amino acids. In germline, CDR1 is SGHVS, CDR2 FNYEAQ. CDR3 DNA sequence: TGTGCCAGCAGCCTAATGGGGACAGGACTAAGCACAGATACGCAGTATTTT. Its translation: CASSLMGTGLSTDTQYF.

The chain joins TRBV19 to TRBJ2-5; 7 nucleotides align to TRBD1. V lost 1 base to trimming and J lost 0 bases; unmatched junction nucleotides: 2. CDR3 length equals 15 residues. Germline assignment: CDR1 LNHDA and CDR2 SQIVND (reference sequence). Here the CDR3 DNA reads TGTGCCAGTAGTATAGTCAGGGGGTACCAAGAGACCCAGTACTTC. As protein: CASSIVRGYQETQYF.

V and J are TRBV6-1 and TRBJ1-4, with a weak D call TRBD1 (5 bases). CDR3 size: 13 residues. V dropped 6 bases and J dropped 8 bases, with 13 bases sitting between them. Germline V gene data show CDR1 as MNHNS and CDR2 as SASEGT. The CDR3 DNA reads TGTGCCAGCAGGGGCAGGGAGGGGGAAAAACTGTTTTTT. Translated: CASRGREGEKLFF.

This chain joins TRBV2 and TRBJ2-7; a weak D match, TRBD2 (6 bases). V dropped 6 bases and J dropped 0 bases, with 12 bases sitting between them. The CDR3 runs to 14 residues. The germline gives CDR1 SNHLY, CDR2 FYNNEI. The CDR3: CASRIAETSYEQYF. CDR3 nucleotide sequence: TGTGCCAGCAGAATAGCGGAAACCTCCTACGAGCAGTACTTC.

The chain couples TRBV25-1 to TRBJ1-6; TRBD1 matches at 8 bases. Per germline, CDR1 MGHDK and CDR2 SYGVNS. The CDR3 contains 14 residues. Germline trimming cut 5 bases from V and 7 bases from J; bases unmatched to any gene: 4. For the CDR3, the DNA is TGTGCCAGCAGTAGGACAGGGTTCAATTCACCCCTCCACTTT. Translating it yields CASSRTGFNSPLHF.

As for this clone: This same CDR3 is encoded by further DNA sequences in the sample. The CDR3: CASSFRTKLNTEAFF. In nucleotides, the CDR3 is TGTGCCAGCAGCTTTCGGACCAAATTGAACACTGAAGCTTTCTTT. The rearrangement links TRBV13 to TRBJ1-1, with D unresolved. V lost 3 bases and J 0 bases, leaving 11 bases between the germline ends. The germline V gene encodes CDR1 PRHDT and CDR2 FYEKMQ (reference sequence). The CDR3 contains 15 residues.

The gene calls are TRBV4-2 and TRBJ1-2; 8 bases agree with TRBD1. The junction had 7 bases not matched to a gene; V was cut back by 0 bases and J by 4 bases. CDR1 LGHNA and CDR2 YNFKEQ come from the germline V gene. The length of the CDR3 is 16 residues. The CDR3 DNA reads as TGTGCCAGCAGCCAAGAGGCGACAGGGGCGTCCTATGGCTACACCTTC. Translated: CASSQEATGASYGYTF.

Only a few counts were recorded for this clone. The rearrangement uses TRBV12-5 and TRBJ1-2; 7 bases are a match to TRBD1. The germline V gene has CDR1 LGHNT and CDR2 FRNRAP. V was clipped by 1 base and J by 2 bases; unmatched bases: 10. The CDR3 sequence is 17 residues long. CDR3 DNA sequence: TGTGCTAGTGGTTTGGCGCGTCCGGGACAGTTAAACTATGGCTACACCTTC. Its translation: CASGLARPGQLNYGYTF. The whole variable domain, filled in from reference TRBV12-5 and TRBJ1-2, reads DARVTQTPRHKVTEMGQEVTMRCQPILGHNTVFWYRQTMMQGLELLAYFRNRAPLDDSGMPKDRFSAEMPDATLATLKIQPSEPRDSAVYFCASGLARPGQLNYGYTFGSGTRLTVV.

The chain uses TRBV5-4 and TRBJ2-1, with D perhaps TRBD1 (5 bases). The ends were cut back, 2 bases at V and 5 bases at J, with 14 bases in the middle. CDR1 is SGHNT and CDR2 is YYREEE in the germline V gene (reference sequence). The CDR3 is made up of 15 amino acids. CDR3 coding DNA: TGTGCCAGCAGCTTTGGGTCCAGGGTCAACAATGAGCAGTTCTTC. It yields the protein CASSFGSRVNNEQFF.

The chain links TRBV5-1 to TRBJ2-5; possible D gene TRBD1, 6 bases. Germline values: CDR1 SGHRS, CDR2 YFSETQ. Trimming shortened V by 7 bases and J by 1 base, and 17 bases separated the two germline ends. The CDR3 totals 15 residues. The CDR3 nucleotides are TGCGCCAGCGGGGAACAGGGATGGGGCCAAGAGACCCAGTACTTC. It specifies CASGEQGWGQETQYF.

This clone was detected once. The chain joins TRBV7-2 to TRBJ2-7; TRBD2 agrees at 10 bases. Germline CDR1 is SGHTA and CDR2 is FQGNSA. This CDR3 comprises 16 residues. The junction had 9 bases not matched to a gene; V was cut back by 1 base and J by 6 bases. CDR3 residues: CASSLGGSGRAVEQYF. The CDR3 DNA reads TGTGCCAGCAGCTTAGGAGGGAGCGGGAGGGCTGTCGAGCAGTACTTC.

This chain connects TRBV6-1 to TRBJ1-2, with 7 bases identical to TRBD1. The CDR3 consists of 13 residues. The germline V gene has CDR1 MNHNS and CDR2 SASEGT. The trim removed 6 bases at V and 8 bases at J, leaving 9 bases unmatched. The CDR3 sequence is CASRKEGAGGYTF. Written as DNA, the CDR3 is TGTGCCAGCAGGAAAGAGGGGGCAGGAGGCTACACCTTC.

The rearrangement joins TRBV7-2 to TRBJ2-2; D is undetermined. CDR1 and CDR2 (germline): SGHTA, FQGNSA. CDR3 length: 13 residues. V lost 1 base and J 3 bases, leaving 3 bases between the germline ends. The CDR3 reads CASSLVDTGELFF. The CDR3 nucleotides read TGTGCCAGCAGCTTAGTGGACACCGGGGAGCTGTTTTTT.

V usage is TRBV10-2 and J usage is TRBJ1-5; 8 bases fit TRBD1. The J segment lost 4 bases and the V segment lost 6 bases, leaving 11 bases of the junction unmatched. Germline values: CDR1 WSHSY, CDR2 SAAADI. CDR3 length: 16 amino acids. In nucleotides, the CDR3 is TGCGCCAGCAGGGGCCCCGGACAGGGCCCTAATCAGCCCCAGCATTTT. Protein: CASRGPGQGPNQPQHF.

The chain uses TRBV6-5 and TRBJ2-7; D perhaps matches TRBD2 (6 bases). Per germline, CDR1 MNHEY and CDR2 SVGAGI. CDR3 length: 15 amino acids. Between the trimmed V and J ends, which lost 0 bases and 3 bases, there was a span of 12 bases. CDR3 sequence (DNA): TGTGCCAGCAGTTACTCTTGGAGGGAGGTCTACGAGCAGTACTTC. This gives the protein CASSYSWREVYEQYF.

This chain uses TRBV14 with TRBJ2-1; the D is unclear. Trimming removed 0 bases at V and 0 bases at J, with 3 bases between. In germline, CDR1 is SGHDN, CDR2 FVKESK. The CDR3 runs 14 residues. CDR3 sequence: CASSQDSSYNEQFF. Here the CDR3 DNA reads TGTGCCAGCAGCCAAGATTCCTCCTACAATGAGCAGTTCTTC.

V and J are TRBV18 and TRBJ1-4; D is possibly TRBD1 (5 bases). Germline assignment: CDR1 KGHSH and CDR2 LQKENI. Trimming shortened V by 5 bases and J by 6 bases, and 13 bases separated the two germline ends. This CDR3 region has 14 residues. This chain's CDR3 is CASSRDRLDEKLFF. The DNA for the CDR3 is TGTGCCAGCTCAAGGGACCGGCTAGATGAAAAACTGTTTTTT. Full variable domain (rest looked up from reference TRBV18 and TRBJ1-4): NAGVMQNPRHLVRRRGQEARLRCSPMKGHSHVYWYRQLPEEGLKFMVYLQKENIIDESGMPKERFSAEFPKEGPSILRIQQVVRGDSAAYFCASSRDRLDEKLFFGSGTQLSVL.

This chain joins TRBV18 and TRBJ2-2; TRBD2 agrees at 8 bases. CDR1 and CDR2 from the germline V gene are KGHSH and LQKENI. The CDR3 runs 20 residues. The V and J ends lost 5 bases and 2 bases, in that order; junction bases with no gene match: 19. For the CDR3, the DNA is TGTGCCAGCTCATCAGTCCAGGTTCTCTCGAGCGGGAGTAACACCGGGGAGCTGTTTTTT. It specifies CASSSVQVLSSGSNTGELFF.

The chain links TRBV29-1 to TRBJ1-1; no definite D call. The V and J ends lost 4 bases and 8 bases respectively, with 11 bases between them. Germline values: CDR1 SQVTM, CDR2 ANQGSEA. This CDR3 is built from 11 residues. CDR3 nucleotides: TGCAGCGTTGGAGGCGGTGAGGAAGCTTTCTTT. Encoded protein: CSVGGGEEAFF.